This record covers a single T cell receptor beta chain. The data derive from a study of blood T cell repertoires in COVID-19. Profiling relied on immunoSEQ multiplex PCR, and the TCRdb table lists in-frame clones only, not all of them. The table records 250,000 to 300,000 clones, roughly 84% of them present only once. V dropped 1 base and J dropped 3; count of bases not matched to a gene: 6. Germline loops: CDR1 SGHNT, CDR2 YYREEE (reference sequence). The CDR3 has 16 amino acids. The sequence derives from a man aged 50 or older who had recovered from COVID-19. J is TRBJ2-7 and V is TRBV5-4; 11 nucleotides line up with TRBD2. The sample was PBMCs or T cells enriched from blood (not recorded which). DNA of the CDR3: TGTGCCAGCAGCTTGAGGGTCCTAGCGGGAGGCTACGAGCAGTACTTC. It encodes CASSLRVLAGGYEQYF.